This TCR beta chain was captured by sequencing in a study of T-cell memory formation after mild COVID-19. General study findings and limits: Contracting clones localized mainly to CM and EM when CD4+ and mainly to EMRA when CD8+. Later expanders leaned toward CD4+, whereas clones contracting from day 15 to 85 were balanced CD4/CD8. Second-wave clones that peaked on day 37 lacked confirmed SARS-CoV-2 specificity. Pre-infection memory contained some responding clones, which suggested that cross-reactive memory had joined.

The CDR3 is 13 residues long. Trimming stripped 3 bases from V and 6 bases from J, with 11 bases between. Germline V gene sequence: CDR1 KGHDR, CDR2 SFDVKD. TCRdb re-called the 5' RACE reads with MiXCR, one entry per CDR3 protein. The table records hundreds of thousands of distinct CDR3 sequences, roughly an eighth of them present only once. A remark on this clonotype: What it binds is not known.

What was sequenced was PBMCs or a T cell subset sorted from them (not recorded which). V is TRBV24-1 and J is TRBJ2-7, with D perhaps matching TRBD1 (5 bases). The TCR sequence derives from a man aged 18-30 years who had mild COVID-19 (a few samples of this study predate the infection). Cell type and time point are not known. The CDR3 sequence is CATSDTERGEQYF. DNA of the CDR3: TGTGCCACCAGTGATACAGAAAGGGGCGAGCAGTACTTC.